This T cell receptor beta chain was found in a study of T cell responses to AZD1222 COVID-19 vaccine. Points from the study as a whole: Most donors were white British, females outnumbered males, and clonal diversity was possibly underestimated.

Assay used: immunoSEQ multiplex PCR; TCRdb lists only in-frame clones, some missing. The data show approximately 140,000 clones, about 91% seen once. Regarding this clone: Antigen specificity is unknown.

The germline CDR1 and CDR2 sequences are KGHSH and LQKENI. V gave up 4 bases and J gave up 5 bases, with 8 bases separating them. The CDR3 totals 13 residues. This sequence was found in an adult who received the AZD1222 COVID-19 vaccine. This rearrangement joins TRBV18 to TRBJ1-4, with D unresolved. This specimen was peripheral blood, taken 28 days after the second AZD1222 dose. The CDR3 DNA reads TGTGCCAGCTCACTGGGTTCAAATGAAAAACTGTTTTTT. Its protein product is CASSLGSNEKLFF.